The next 4 T cell receptor beta chains were all read from a single sample in a study of T cells in Graves' hyperthyroidism and ophthalmopathy. RNA transcripts yielded amplified TCR beta CDR3 regions. Using the HTBI primer set, a first-round RT-PCR was run on the TCR CDR3. TCRdb re-called the multiplex PCR reads with MiXCR, one entry per CDR3 protein. Of under 800,000 distinct CDR3 sequences listed, approximately 14% are singletons. The specimen was blood. The receptors originated from a woman between 18 and 30 years old with Graves' hyperthyroidism.

The chain couples TRBV28 to TRBJ1-3; no definite D call. The CDR3 totals 14 residues. Germline V gene lookup returns CDR1 MDHEN and CDR2 SYDVKM. Trimming shortened V by 3 bases and J by 7 bases, and 13 bases separated the two germline ends. In DNA form, the CDR3 reads TGTGCCAGCAGTTTTCCAGAGGATGGGAACACCATATATTTT. It translates to CASSFPEDGNTIYF.

This clonotype turned up a few times. The chain combines TRBV6-5 with TRBJ2-7; 12 bases fit TRBD2. The CDR3 contains 19 residues. V lost 4 bases, J lost 2 bases, and 15 bases stayed unmatched. Germline lookup yields CDR1 MNHEY and CDR2 SVGAGI. The CDR3 DNA follows: TGTGCCAGCAGTTTCAGGACTAGCGGGGAGCCCACACAGGCCTACGAGCAGTACTTC. Translation gives CASSFRTSGEPTQAYEQYF.

This clonotype was counted ten times or more. This rearrangement joins TRBV14 to TRBJ2-3; D perhaps matches TRBD1 (5 bases). This CDR3 is built from 14 residues. Germline lookup yields CDR1 SGHDN and CDR2 FVKESK. V dropped 5 bases and J dropped 6 bases, with 15 bases sitting between them. CDR3 amino acids: CASSVQGLMDTQYF. CDR3 in DNA: TGTGCCAGCAGCGTTCAGGGCCTCATGGATACGCAGTATTTT.

The sample holds many counts of this clonotype. In DNA form, the CDR3 reads TGTGCCAGCAGTGCAAAGTTCTGGGAAAACAATCAGCCCCAGCATTTT. It specifies CASSAKFWENNQPQHF. The rearrangement uses TRBV2 and TRBJ1-5; D gene unclear. The CDR3 sequence is 16 residues long. Germline lookup yields CDR1 SNHLY and CDR2 FYNNEI. V lost 4 bases, J lost 3 bases, and 16 bases lay in between. Full variable domain (outside the CDR3, taken from reference TRBV2 and TRBJ1-5): EPEVTQTPSHQVTQMGQEVILRCVPISNHLYFYWYRQILGQKVEFLVSFYNNEISEKSEIFDDQFSVERPDGSNFTLKIRSTKLEDSAMYFCASSAKFWENNQPQHFGDGTRLSIL.